The next 2 T cell receptor beta chains were all read from a single sample in a study of OX40 agonist ivuxolimab in advanced cancers. Repertoires were generated with immunoSEQ multiplex PCR, while TCRdb's copy carries only in-frame clones and drops some. The table records approximately 41,000 clones, 80% to 90% of them present only once. The sample consisted of CD4+ or CD8+ T cells sorted from blood, taken in a trial of the OX40 agonist ivuxolimab. The receptor source for this set is an adult with an advanced solid tumor such as melanoma, head and neck, liver or kidney cancer.

The chain uses TRBV7-9 and TRBJ2-7; 7 nucleotides match TRBD1. Per germline, CDR1 SEHNR and CDR2 FQNEAQ (reference sequence). V lost 0 bases, J lost 5 bases, and 4 bases stayed unmatched. This CDR3 contains 14 residues. CDR3 nucleotide sequence: TGTGCCAGCAGCTTAGCTCGAGGGGGCAACGAGCAGTACTTC. The encoded protein is CASSLARGGNEQYF.

J is TRBJ1-2 and V is TRBV11-1, with 8 bases identical to TRBD1. V dropped 2 bases and J dropped 3; count of bases not matched to a gene: 5. Germline CDR1 and CDR2: SGHAT and FQDESV (reference sequence). The CDR3 has 15 residues. CDR3 nucleotide sequence: TGTGCCAGCAGCTTACAGGGGGCTAGTCACTATGGCTACACCTTC. As protein: CASSLQGASHYGYTF.